The clone carrying this T cell receptor (beta chain) has more than one count but fewer than ten. The antigen is not known. Tagging with unique molecular identifiers was applied to individual cDNA molecules. TCRdb reprocessed the 5' RACE reads via MiXCR and lists one record per CDR3 protein. The sample has fewer than 85,000 distinct CDR3 sequences; over 10% are singletons. The V end was cut by 5 bases, the J end by 1 base, with 11 bases between. Germline values: CDR1 DFQATT, CDR2 SNEGSKA (reference sequence). This CDR3 has 13 residues. The data belong to a study of early T cells in non-severe SARS-CoV-2 infection. About the study: The sequenced material was bulk RNA from unsorted whole blood, and its chains were unpaired. The study's findings and limits: Anti-spike CD8 responses were favored in VDJdb matching, and private and CD4 specificities were missed.

This sequence joins TRBV20-1 and TRBJ1-1; tentatively, D is TRBD1 (6 bases). This sequence was found in an adult who was a healthcare worker with PCR-confirmed SARS-CoV-2 infection or an uninfected control (not recorded which). The sample comprised whole blood. The CDR3 DNA reads TGCAGTGCTGTCGGGACAAAGAACACTGAAGCTTTCTTT. It specifies CSAVGTKNTEAFF.